This T cell receptor (beta chain) was recovered during a study of long-term antiretroviral therapy in people with HIV. Findings and limits, study-wide: Someone took the blood between the mid-2000s and the late 2010s, maybe while older ART regimens were in use. When set beside controls, HIV repertoires had CDR3 length ranges that were narrower. Investigators report no available data on ART adherence, viral resistance or therapy changes.

Germline-derived CDR1 and CDR2 are SQVTM and ANQGSEA. CDR3 length: 13 residues. V trimming: 7 bases; J trimming: 7 bases; junction bases outside the gene matches: 7. At survey level, the immunoSEQ assay was run in its v3.0 version. Repertoires were generated with immunoSEQ multiplex PCR, while TCRdb's copy carries only in-frame clones and drops some. This table has around 26,000 clones, around 80% appearing once. A remark on this clone: Its matching antigen is unknown.

This rearrangement joins TRBV29-1 to TRBJ1-4, with 9 bases aligning to TRBD1. The TCR sequence derives from a woman aged 30 to 39 with HIV. The material was unsorted PBMCs, obtained 1.1 years before starting antiretroviral therapy. As DNA, the CDR3 is TGCAGCGGGAATGACAGGGGGGGTGAAAAACTGTTTTTT. Protein product: CSGNDRGGEKLFF.